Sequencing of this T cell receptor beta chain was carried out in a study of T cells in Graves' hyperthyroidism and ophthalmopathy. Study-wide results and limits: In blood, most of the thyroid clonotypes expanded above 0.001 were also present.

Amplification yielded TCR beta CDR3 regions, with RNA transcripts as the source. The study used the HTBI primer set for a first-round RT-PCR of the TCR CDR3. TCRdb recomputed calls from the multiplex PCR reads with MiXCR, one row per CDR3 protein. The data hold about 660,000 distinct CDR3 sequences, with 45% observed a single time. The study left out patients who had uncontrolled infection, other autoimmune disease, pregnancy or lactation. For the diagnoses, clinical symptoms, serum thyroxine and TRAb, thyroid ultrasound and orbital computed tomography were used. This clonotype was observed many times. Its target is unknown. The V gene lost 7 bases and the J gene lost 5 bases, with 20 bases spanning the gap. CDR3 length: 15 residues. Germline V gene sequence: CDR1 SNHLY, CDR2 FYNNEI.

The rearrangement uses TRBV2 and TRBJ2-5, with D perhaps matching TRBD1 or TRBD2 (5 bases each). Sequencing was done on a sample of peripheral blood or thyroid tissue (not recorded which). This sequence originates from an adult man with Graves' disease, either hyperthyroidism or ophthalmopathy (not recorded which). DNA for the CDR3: TGTGCCAGCACCTTTGGGACCCCCGGCGGGGAGACCCAGTACTTC. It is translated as CASTFGTPGGETQYF.